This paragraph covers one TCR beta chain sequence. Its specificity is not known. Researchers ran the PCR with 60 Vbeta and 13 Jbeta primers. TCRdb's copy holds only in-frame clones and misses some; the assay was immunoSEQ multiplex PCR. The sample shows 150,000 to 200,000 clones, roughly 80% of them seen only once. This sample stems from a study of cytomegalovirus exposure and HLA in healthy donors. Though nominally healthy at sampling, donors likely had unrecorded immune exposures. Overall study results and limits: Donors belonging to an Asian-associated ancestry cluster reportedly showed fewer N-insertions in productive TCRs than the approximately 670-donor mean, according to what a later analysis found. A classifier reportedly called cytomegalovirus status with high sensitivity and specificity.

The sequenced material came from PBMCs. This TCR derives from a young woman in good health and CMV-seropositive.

The chain's CDR3 is CASSQGVREHPYNEQFF. CDR3 in DNA: TGCGCCAGCAGCCAAGGGGTGCGGGAACATCCCTACAATGAGCAGTTCTTC. The chain has TRBV4-3 and TRBJ2-1; TRBD2 is a possible D gene (6 bases). The CDR3 is made up of 17 amino acids. V lost 1 base, J lost 2 bases, and 15 bases lay in between. Germline-derived CDR1 and CDR2 are LGHNA and YSLEER.